This record concerns one TCR beta chain sequence. These data belong to a study of blood T cell repertoires in COVID-19. Study-wide background: COVID-19 samples, acute and convalescent, were from the United States, Italy and Spain. From T cells, B-cell-depleted T cells, or PBMCs came the material, which was cDNA or gDNA.

This CDR3 spans 19 amino acids. Trimming cost V 1 base and J 0 bases; bases outside gene matches: 12. Germline lookup yields CDR1 LGHNA and CDR2 YNFKEQ. As originally analysed: Researchers report that nucleated cell counts were estimated from reference gene primer amplification. Repertoires were generated with immunoSEQ multiplex PCR, while TCRdb's copy carries only in-frame clones and drops some. That table is the source of V, J and clone size, and D and trimming were worked out from the DNA. The profile shows about 58,000 clones, more than 75% of them singletons. The sequence derives from a man aged 35 to 55 with active COVID-19. The sequenced material came from peripheral blood. V is TRBV4-2 and J is TRBJ2-3; 8 bases agree with TRBD1. The chain's CDR3 is CASSQGNVIGTGSTDTQYF. In DNA, the CDR3 is TGTGCCAGCAGCCAAGGAAACGTGATCGGGACAGGTAGCACAGATACGCAGTATTTT.